This entry concerns a single T cell receptor beta chain. This specimen comes from a study of blood T cell repertoires in COVID-19. Methods used by the authors: Estimated nucleated cell counts came from reference gene primer amplification. The repertoire was sequenced with immunoSEQ multiplex PCR; TCRdb's copy has only in-frame clones and lacks some. The V and J calls and clone size are taken from that table; D and trimming were inferred from the DNA. Here the sample spans approximately 150,000 clones, 70% to 90% being singletons. V lost 3 bases and J 2 bases, leaving 7 bases between the germline ends. Per germline, CDR1 MNHNS and CDR2 SASEGT. The CDR3 is 13 amino acids.

J is TRBJ2-5 and V is TRBV6-1; no reliable D call. This TCR came from a woman aged 50 to 60 with COVID-19, enrolled during active disease. The specimen was peripheral blood. CDR3 coding DNA: TGTGCCAGCAGTGAGGGCGCGCAAGAGACCCAGTACTTC. The encoded protein is CASSEGAQETQYF.